This paragraph reports one T cell receptor beta chain. The antigen is undetermined. The data stem from a study of cytomegalovirus exposure and HLA in healthy donors. Study as a whole: Out of about 190 million T cells, an earlier analysis found about 100 million unique TCR beta sequences in total.

This CDR3 is built from 15 residues. V lost 5 bases, J lost 3 bases, and 17 bases lay in between. Germline CDR1 and CDR2: LNHDA and SQIVND (reference sequence). 60 Vbeta and 13 Jbeta primers were used in PCR. Only in-frame clones appear in the TCRdb table, and some are missing; sequencing was by immunoSEQ multiplex PCR. The data show 65,000 to 85,000 clones, and the top ten clones hold 1.5%. Study-wide results and caveats: Analysis was carried out at a later point, and it linked a missense DCLRE1C variant to TCR beta V- and J-gene trimming. The number of N-insertions in an Asian-associated ancestry cluster was reportedly below the roughly 660-donor mean in a later analysis. Later on, an analysis found that several of the most significant clusters appeared to be linked to common viral pathogens, which included parvovirus B19.

Source material: PBMCs. The V gene is TRBV19, the J gene TRBJ2-7; TRBD1 is a possible D gene (5 bases). The sequence came from a woman aged 55-70 years in good health and CMV-seronegative. The CDR3 sequence: CASSDRQRTGYEQYF. CDR3 DNA sequence: TGTGCCAGTAGTGACCGACAGCGAACCGGCTACGAGCAGTACTTC.